The text below deals with one T cell receptor beta chain. It has no known antigen specificity. Base-call qualities are not available, and no considerably larger clone is one nucleotide away. In total, roughly 670 healthy bone marrow donors made up the cohort. All cohort members were sampled while nominally healthy, although unrecorded immune exposures were likely present. The donor was CMV seronegative and was included in the group of over 300 seronegative cohort members. Each donor provided a peripheral blood sample, and peripheral blood mononuclear cells were used for TCR beta sequencing. The Qiagen DNeasy Blood Extraction Kit was used to extract genomic DNA from the blood cell samples. The library was prepared using the immunoSEQ multiplex PCR assay. The multiplex PCR relied on a mix of 60 forward primers for TCR Vbeta segments and 13 reverse primers for TCR Jbeta segments. A multiplex PCR assay on genomic DNA amplified the CDR3 region of rearranged TCR beta genes. On the Illumina HiSeq System, the amplified TCR beta libraries were sequenced as 87-base-pair reads. In the source study's methods: A later analysis tallied 75 million to 95 million unique TCR beta chains across the 700 or so repertoires, and around 9.9 million of those chains were shared by two or more donors. A nearest-neighbor algorithm error-corrected the raw reads and collapsed the reads into unique sequences, merging closely related sequences to remove PCR and sequencing errors. To assign V, D and J gene segments, CDR3 sequences were aligned to IMGT reference sequences. For a sequence to be retained, at least a six-nucleotide match to both a V gene segment and a J gene segment was required. A rearrangement counted as productive if the CDR3 had no stop codons and remained in frame with V and J, and every other rearrangement counted as non-productive. CDR3 was defined according to IMGT convention as the region running from the second conserved V-encoded cysteine to the conserved J-encoded phenylalanine. In an earlier analysis of just under 600 of the donors, sequences lacking an unambiguous match to a single V gene segment were excluded. An earlier analysis of 587 of the donors classified V segments as functional when productive rearrangements were above 56.7% and as segregating when the standard deviation between donors was above 5%. A statistical classification framework was developed to diagnose cytomegalovirus status using the catalog of TCR beta chain sequences. In a later analysis, V and J genes were assigned by comparing TCR nucleotide sequences against IMGT/GENE-DB human TR gene sequences. Using the TCRdist pipeline, a later analysis assigned CDR3 sequences along with most-parsimonious VDJ recombination scenarios. In a later analysis, each TCR beta chain was defined by its CDR3 amino acid sequence together with its V-gene family, and reads without a unique V-gene family were excluded. A later analysis removed 450 to 600 highly shared, low-generation-probability nucleotide sequences to deal with suspected cross-contamination and a sequencing artifact. A later analysis calculated a clonal expansion index for each public chain from normalized within-repertoire ranks of inferred template counts. Generation probabilities in a later analysis came from a VDJ recombination model fitted to out-of-frame rearrangements, and those results were checked against IGoR. In a later analysis, TCR-TCR, TCR-HLA and TCR-CMV co-occurrence was scored with hypergeometric tests, and a repertoire-size bias correction was applied to TCR pairs. To estimate false discovery rates, a later analysis permuted the HLA or CMV assignments 20 times. In a later analysis, co-occurring TCRs were grouped with DBSCAN, and TCRdist sequence similarity was added when clustering was performed within HLA-allele-positive subsets. For co-occurrence clustering, repertoires with fewer than 30,000 or more than 120,000 public chains were excluded, along with 4 to 6 repertoires with anomalous nucleotide sharing. TCRdb re-hosts the immuneACCESS table, in-frame sequences only. Its copies lack some clones; in the studies checked, an unresolved V gene accounts for under half of them, and the cause for the rest is not known. The V and J calls and the clone size are those of that table, but D and trimming were determined from the DNA. In this sample the table shows 210,000 or so clones, roughly 85% of which occur a single time. Clones ranked in the top ten supply around 0.23% of the sample.

This record comes from a study of cytomegalovirus exposure and HLA in healthy donors (dated by TCRdb to 2017 to 2019). Regarding the complete study: An earlier analysis of a few hundred of the donors reported about 300 Gb of sequence data and 95 million to 120 million unique TCR beta sequences obtained from approximately 180 million T cells. An early release covering some 640 HLA-typed donors comprised approximately 290 gigabases of sequencing data and 85 million or so unique TCR sequences. Of the 398 genotyped donors, about 80% fell in the genetic ancestry cluster associated with self-reported Caucasian donors. The study aimed to test whether signatures of past pathogen exposure could be identified by cataloging public T cell receptors. The study used immunosequencing to profile the T cell repertoires of around 600 subjects and linked those repertoires to cytomegalovirus serostatus. In addition to the first cohort of roughly 700 subjects, a separate validation cohort of 130 or so different subjects was used. To predict cytomegalovirus infection status, the study brought together high-throughput TCR immunosequencing, statistical association of individual TCRs with disease status, and machine learning. In a later analysis, previously published TCR beta repertoires from 666 donors were re-analyzed and high-resolution HLA genotyping was added so that TCR occurrence patterns could be studied. The later analysis used no new phenotypic data to find candidate immune exposures, relying instead on TCR beta sequences and their occurrence across donors. In an earlier analysis of 587 of the donors, high-throughput TCR beta sequencing was used to judge whether each TCR beta V gene segment behaved as functional or pseudogenic. Donor age, sex, ethnicity and CMV serostatus were compiled alongside the repertoire data. Genome-wide SNP genotypes for about 60% of the 666 donors were used in a later genetic analysis, which treated that subset as a discovery cohort. All discovery cohort repertoires had been generated using a single sequencing platform. HLA typing included class I and class II loci at four-digit resolution. The number of typed donors differed by locus: about 629-640 for A, B, C, DRB1 and DQB1; 500 to 550 for DQA1; about 600 for DPA1; and about 470 for DPB1. Several DR-DQ haplotypes were handled as single units for association and clustering because linkage in the cohort was strong. Across some 400 genotyped donors of the cohort, an average of approximately 220,000 unique TCR beta nucleotide sequences per donor were sequenced, and roughly a sixth of those sequences were non-productive.

What the work shows at the level of the full study, not this receptor alone: While some public TCRs were present in many individuals, most TCR sequences turned up only very rarely across donors. According to the authors, the approach could potentially be generalized to other disease states and immunological phenotypes. A later analysis found that TCR association rates varied across HLA loci, with DRB1 alleles showing the most associated TCRs and HLA-C alleles the fewest. Several of the top co-occurrence clusters appeared to be linked to parvovirus B19, influenza, CMV and Epstein-Barr virus, according to a later analysis. Compared with the roughly 720-donor mean, donors in an Asian-associated ancestry cluster had fewer N-insertions in productive TCRs, according to a later genetic analysis. Sequencing depth was assumed to be roughly uniform across donors in the presence/absence analyses, though that assumption may not hold. A later analysis found that most CMV-associated TCR beta chains appeared HLA-restricted, with HLA associations seemingly driven largely by CMV exposure. Linkage disequilibrium might explain the correlated functional status among segregating V segments, but an unknown experimental factor could not be ruled out. Because the 87-base-pair reads could not distinguish some IMGT-functional V segments, including TRBV6-2 and TRBV6-3, those segments were excluded. In a later analysis, around 15,000 TCR beta sequences were associated with specific HLA alleles at a false discovery rate of 0.05. Compared with equally common non-associated chains, HLA-associated TCR beta chains in a later analysis were more clonally expanded and had lower generation probabilities. In an earlier analysis of fewer than 750 of the donors, most TCR beta V segments were observed in productive rearrangements about 90% or about 30% of the time, broadly matching IMGT annotations. Because HLA typing was missing for some donors at each locus, association tests included only the typed subset. V-gene and J-gene trimming of TCR beta chains was associated with a missense DCLRE1C variant in a later genetic analysis, and the association was replicated in an independent cohort. The study gave a list of 150 to 200 TCR beta chains associated with cytomegalovirus. A few of the identified cytomegalovirus-associated TCR beta chains were confirmed in vitro to be specific for cytomegalovirus antigens. Strong co-occurrence of HLA alleles, especially DR and DQ, made assigning TCR associations to individual alleles difficult. Immune exposure information for the cohort was limited to CMV serostatus. This cohort had only TCR beta chains sequenced, and the lack of alpha or paired-chain data limited which features could be detected. Fewer than 20 rarely observed V segments, including chromosome 9 orphons, were excluded from the earlier analysis of some 590 of the donors because counts were too low. A cluster of highly shared sequence variants was judged likely to represent a technical artifact of the sequencing pipeline. A further reported finding was that TCR beta sequences accurately predicted the HLA-A and HLA-B alleles for most subjects in the first cohort. Cytomegalovirus status was reported to be diagnosed by the classifier with high specificity and sensitivity in both the original and validation cohorts.

Ends trimmed: V by 6 bases, J by 0 bases; bases unmatched to a gene: 7. CDR1 and CDR2, per the germline V gene, are ENHRY and SYGVKD. The CDR3, from cysteine to phenylalanine, totals 15 residues. Only CDR3 DNA is held: 45 bases, read in frame from base 1. The rearranged chain carries TRBV10-3 and TRBJ2-7; 8 middle bases align to TRBD2. The clonotype comes from a girl aged 2 to 9 in good health and CMV-seronegative. Specimen: PBMCs. The CDR3 region: CAISRGGGSSYEQYF. The DNA is as follows: TGTGCCATCAGCCGGGGGGGCGGAAGCTCCTACGAGCAGTACTTC.